These T cell receptor beta chains were read from a single sample in a study of T cell responses to AZD1222 COVID-19 vaccine. The data were produced by immunoSEQ multiplex PCR, yet TCRdb's version contains in-frame clones alone and is incomplete. The sample has 130,000 or so clones, 90% seen once. The specimen comprised peripheral blood, sampled on day 0 of AZD1222 vaccination. The source is an adult in good health. CDR3s include the opening cysteine and the closing phenylalanine or tryptophan. D genes are given only for firm matches. The size of a clone is reported for some rows only, either as once, few or many, or as a class for expanded clones.

abundance	v_gene	d_gene	j_gene	CDR3nt	CDR3aa
-	TRBV6-5	TRBD1	TRBJ2-7	TGTGCCAGCAGTTACTCGAAGGGGGCCGACGAGCAGTACTTC	CASSYSKGADEQYF
-	TRBV2	-	TRBJ1-5	TGTGCCAGCAGTGTTGCGTTGGCTCAGCCCCAGCATTTT	CASSVALAQPQHF
-	TRBV2	-	TRBJ1-6	TGTGCCAGCACGGCAGGGCATAATTCACCCCTCCACTTT	CASTAGHNSPLHF
-	TRBV6-5	TRBD2	TRBJ2-1	TGTGCCAGCAGTTTCCGGATTAGCGGGCACCCCAATGAGCAGTTCTTC	CASSFRISGHPNEQFF
-	TRBV7-8	-	TRBJ2-7	TGTGCCAGCAGCTTAACGGTGGGAGGGGGATACGAGCAGTACTTC	CASSLTVGGGYEQYF
-	TRBV15	-	TRBJ2-7	TGTGCCACCAGCAGGGTACAGGGTAGCGAGCAGTACTTC	CATSRVQGSEQYF
-	TRBV6-6	-	TRBJ1-1	TGTGCCAGCAGTTATAGGGAGCACGACACTGAAGCTTTCTTT	CASSYREHDTEAFF
-	TRBV27	-	TRBJ1-6	TGTGCCAGCAGTTTTTGGCTGAAAAATTCACCCCTCCACTTT	CASSFWLKNSPLHF
-	TRBV11-2	-	TRBJ2-1	TGTGCCAGCACCTACCACTTTTACAATGAGCAGTTCTTC	CASTYHFYNEQFF
-	TRBV19	-	TRBJ1-1	TGTGCCAGTAGTATCCAGTTGAGGAGCGGGGACACTGAAGCTTTCTTT	CASSIQLRSGDTEAFF
-	TRBV28	-	TRBJ1-1	TGTGCCAGCAGTTTACTGCAGGGGACTGAAGCTTTCTTT	CASSLLQGTEAFF
-	TRBV7-9	TRBD1	TRBJ1-5	TGTGCCAGCCAGTGGGGAGGGACAGGGAGTCAGCCCCAGCATTTT	CASQWGGTGSQPQHF
once	TRBV25-1	TRBD1	TRBJ2-7	TGTGCCAGCAGTCCGGGACAGACCTACGAGCAGTACTTC	CASSPGQTYEQYF
-	TRBV5-8	-	TRBJ1-4	TGTGCCAGCAGCTTTAATGGGCGGCGAGGAAATGAAAAACTGTTTTTT	CASSFNGRRGNEKLFF
-	TRBV24-1	TRBD2	TRBJ2-2	TGTGCCACCAGTGACGCGGGAGGCCCGGACGGGGAGCTGTTTTTT	CATSDAGGPDGELFF
-	TRBV2	-	TRBJ2-3	TGTGCCAGCAGTGAAGTATCAAGGGGTACGCAGTATTTT	CASSEVSRGTQYF
once	TRBV7-9	-	TRBJ1-1	TGTGCCAGCAGCTTCGCCCCCGAACACACTGAAGCTTTCTTT	CASSFAPEHTEAFF
once	TRBV6-2/TRBV6-3	TRBD2	TRBJ2-1	TGTGCCAGCAGTTACCGCTCCGCCCACTTTAGCGGGAGCCGCGGTGAGCAGTTCTTC	CASSYRSAHFSGSRGEQFF
few	TRBV6-5	-	TRBJ1-6	TGTGCCAGCAGTTACTCGTTCAGGACGAATTCACCCCTCCACTTT	CASSYSFRTNSPLHF
-	TRBV6-1	-	TRBJ2-1	TGTGCCAGCAGTCCTTACAATGAGCAGTTCTTC	CASSPYNEQFF
once	TRBV20-1	-	TRBJ2-3	TGCAGTGCTAGTCGGCGGGCGACACATTCCTTCTCAGATACGCAGTATTTT	CSASRRATHSFSDTQYF
-	TRBV7-9	TRBD1	TRBJ1-4	TGTGCCAGCAGCTTAGGGGGGACAGTTAATGAAAAACTGTTTTTT	CASSLGGTVNEKLFF
-	TRBV29-1	-	TRBJ1-1	TGCAGCGTTGAGCTTAACACCGGGACGAAGACTCTCTTT	CSVELNTGTKTLF
-	TRBV7-9	-	TRBJ1-2	TGTGCCAGCAGCTTAGGGGGAAGGAGTGTAGCTAACTATGGCTACACCTTC	CASSLGGRSVANYGYTF
once	TRBV14	-	TRBJ1-6	TGTGCCAGCAGCCAAGATCCGGTACTCTCCTATAATTCACCCCTCCACTTT	CASSQDPVLSYNSPLHF
many	TRBV6-5	-	TRBJ2-1	TGTGCCAGCAGGGGGGAAACGGGACAGTTCTTC	CASRGETGQFF
once	TRBV20-1	-	TRBJ2-1	TGCAGTGCTAGTGGCCCTCTCTCGCGGAATGAGCAGTTCTTC	CSASGPLSRNEQFF
-	TRBV11-2	-	TRBJ1-3	TGTGCCAGCAGCTTAGCGCTCAGGGAGACTGGAAACACCATATATTTT	CASSLALRETGNTIYF
-	TRBV6-1	-	TRBJ1-2	TGTGCCAGCAGTGAATCGGGGTCCTATGGCTACACCTTC	CASSESGSYGYTF
-	TRBV6-6	-	TRBJ2-1	TGTGCCAGCAGTCTCTCAGGGGAGCAGTTCTTC	CASSLSGEQFF
-	TRBV28	TRBD2	TRBJ2-5	TGTGCCAGCAGTTTAGCGTTCACTAGCGGAGGGGGGGAGACCCAGTACTTC	CASSLAFTSGGGETQYF
-	TRBV3-1/TRBV3-2	-	TRBJ2-7	TGTGCCAGCAGTCCGTCTCTGCAGCTTTACGAGCAGTACTTC	CASSPSLQLYEQYF
-	TRBV19	TRBD1	TRBJ2-2	TGTGCCAGTAGTATAAGGGGGCAGGGGGCGATCGCCGGGGAGCTGTTTTTT	CASSIRGQGAIAGELFF
-	TRBV5-1	-	TRBJ1-4	TGCGCCAGCAGCTTGGATCCACCAACTAATGAAAAACTGTTTTTT	CASSLDPPTNEKLFF
-	TRBV27	-	TRBJ1-2	TGTGCCAGCAGTTTTAACAACAGGGTAGACTATGGCTACACCTTC	CASSFNNRVDYGYTF
-	TRBV4-3	-	TRBJ1-2	TGCGCCAGCAGCCAATCTCTAGGCCAAAACTATGGCTACACCTTC	CASSQSLGQNYGYTF
-	TRBV6-5	TRBD1	TRBJ1-4	TGTGCCGGGGGGACAGGGGTTGAAAAACTGTTTTTT	CAGGTGVEKLFF
-	TRBV6-5	-	TRBJ1-2	TGTGCCAGCAGTTACACTTCAACCTATGGCTACACCTTC	CASSYTSTYGYTF
-	TRBV6-5	-	TRBJ2-7	TGTGCCAGCAGTCTCCGGGGCCCTAGTGAGCAGTACTTC	CASSLRGPSEQYF
-	TRBV5-6	-	TRBJ2-7	TGTGCCAGCAGCTTGGATGTGGGGACCTACGAGCAGTACTTC	CASSLDVGTYEQYF
-	TRBV6-4	-	TRBJ2-3	TGTGCCACCTCTCGGGACCTATCAGATACGCAGTATTTT	CATSRDLSDTQYF
-	TRBV24-1	TRBD1	TRBJ2-2	TGTGCCACCAGTCCAATGGGACAGCGCAGGGATGCCGGGGAGCTGTTTTTT	CATSPMGQRRDAGELFF
few	TRBV28	TRBD1	TRBJ1-2	TGTGCCAGCAGTATAATTGGGACAGCCTTCTATGGCTACACCTTC	CASSIIGTAFYGYTF
-	TRBV11-2	-	TRBJ2-7	TGTGCCAGCAGCTTATCGGGGAGCCCGACCTACGAGCAGTACTTC	CASSLSGSPTYEQYF
-	TRBV2	-	TRBJ1-5	TGTGCCAGCAATTCGAGGGCGGGGAATCAGCCCCAGCATTTT	CASNSRAGNQPQHF
-	TRBV10-2	-	TRBJ1-5	TGCGCCAGCAGTGAGTCCATCGGGGCGAGCAATCAGCCCCAGCATTTT	CASSESIGASNQPQHF
once	TRBV7-3	-	TRBJ2-2	TGTGCCAGCAGGGGATCGGACACCGGGGAGCTGTTTTTT	CASRGSDTGELFF
-	TRBV7-8	-	TRBJ2-7	TGTGCCAGCAGCTTAGGAGGCGTTGGCAGGGTACAAAACGAGCAGTACTTC	CASSLGGVGRVQNEQYF
-	TRBV19	-	TRBJ2-2	TGTGCCAGTAGTCCTAAGGGGACCTCGAACACCGGGGAGCTGTTTTTT	CASSPKGTSNTGELFF